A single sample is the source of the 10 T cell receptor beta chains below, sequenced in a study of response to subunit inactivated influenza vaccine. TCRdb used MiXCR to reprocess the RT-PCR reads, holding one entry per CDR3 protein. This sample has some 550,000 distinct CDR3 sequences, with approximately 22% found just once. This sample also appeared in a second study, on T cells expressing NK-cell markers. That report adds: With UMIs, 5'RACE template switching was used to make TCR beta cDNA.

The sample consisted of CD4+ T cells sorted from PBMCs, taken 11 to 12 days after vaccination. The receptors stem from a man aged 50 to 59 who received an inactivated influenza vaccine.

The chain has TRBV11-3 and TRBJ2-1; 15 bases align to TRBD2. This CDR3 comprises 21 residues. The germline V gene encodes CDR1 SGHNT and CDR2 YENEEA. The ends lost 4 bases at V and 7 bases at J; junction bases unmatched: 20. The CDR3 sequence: CASSSLGPGLAGGPRRNEQFF. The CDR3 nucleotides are TGTGCCAGCAGCTCCCTTGGCCCGGGACTAGCGGGAGGCCCTAGGAGGAATGAGCAGTTCTTC.

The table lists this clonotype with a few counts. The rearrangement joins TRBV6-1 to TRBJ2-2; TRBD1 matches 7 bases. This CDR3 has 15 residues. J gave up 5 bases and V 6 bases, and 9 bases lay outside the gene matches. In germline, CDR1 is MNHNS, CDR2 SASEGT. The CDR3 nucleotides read TGTGCCAGCAGCCCGGAAAGGGGGCCTACCGGGGAGCTGTTTTTT. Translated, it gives CASSPERGPTGELFF.

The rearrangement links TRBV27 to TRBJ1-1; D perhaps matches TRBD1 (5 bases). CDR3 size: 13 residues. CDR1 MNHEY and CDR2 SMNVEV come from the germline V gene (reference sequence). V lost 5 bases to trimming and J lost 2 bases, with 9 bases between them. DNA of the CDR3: TGTGCCAGCAGTCGACAGCGTAACACTGAAGCTTTCTTT. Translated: CASSRQRNTEAFF.

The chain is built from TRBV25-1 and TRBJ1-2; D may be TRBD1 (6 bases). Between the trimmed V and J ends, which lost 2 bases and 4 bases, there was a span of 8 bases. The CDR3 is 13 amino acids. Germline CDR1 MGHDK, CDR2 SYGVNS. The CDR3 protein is CASSEQGLYGYTF. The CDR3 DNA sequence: TGTGCCAGCAGTGAACAGGGGCTCTATGGCTACACCTTC.

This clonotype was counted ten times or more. The CDR3 DNA reads as TGTGCCAGCAGGCGGGGATCCTACGAGCAGTACTTC. Its translation is CASRRGSYEQYF. The chain uses TRBV2 and TRBJ2-7, with D maybe TRBD2 (6 bases). CDR1 and CDR2 from the germline V gene are SNHLY and FYNNEI. V lost 6 bases, J lost 1 base, and 7 bases lay in between. The length of the CDR3 is 12 residues.

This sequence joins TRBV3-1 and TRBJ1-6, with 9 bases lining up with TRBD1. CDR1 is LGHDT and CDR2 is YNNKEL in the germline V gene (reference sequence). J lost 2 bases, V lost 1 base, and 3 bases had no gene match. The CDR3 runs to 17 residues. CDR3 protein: CASSQGTGGAYNSPLHF. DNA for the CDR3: TGTGCCAGCAGCCAAGGAACAGGGGGCGCCTATAATTCACCCCTCCACTTT.

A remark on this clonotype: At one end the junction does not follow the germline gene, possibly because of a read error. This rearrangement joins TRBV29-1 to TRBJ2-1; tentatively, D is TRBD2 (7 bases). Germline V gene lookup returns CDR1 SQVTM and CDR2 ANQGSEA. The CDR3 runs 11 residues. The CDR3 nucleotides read TGCAGCGTTCATAGGGGGGGTGAGCGGTTCTTC. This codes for CSVHRGGERFF.

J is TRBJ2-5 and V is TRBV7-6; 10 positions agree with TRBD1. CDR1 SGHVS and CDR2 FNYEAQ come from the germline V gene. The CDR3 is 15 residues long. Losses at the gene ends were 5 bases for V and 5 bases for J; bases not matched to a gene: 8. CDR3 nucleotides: TGTGCCAGCAGCCTGAGGACAGGGGGAGGGGAGACCCAGTACTTC. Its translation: CASSLRTGGGETQYF.

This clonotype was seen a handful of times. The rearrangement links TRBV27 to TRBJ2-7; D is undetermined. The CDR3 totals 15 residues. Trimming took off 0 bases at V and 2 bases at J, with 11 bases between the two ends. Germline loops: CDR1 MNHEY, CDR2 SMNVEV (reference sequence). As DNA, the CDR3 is TGTGCCAGCAGTTTATCGTACGGCAGTACCTACGAGCAGTACTTC. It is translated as CASSLSYGSTYEQYF.

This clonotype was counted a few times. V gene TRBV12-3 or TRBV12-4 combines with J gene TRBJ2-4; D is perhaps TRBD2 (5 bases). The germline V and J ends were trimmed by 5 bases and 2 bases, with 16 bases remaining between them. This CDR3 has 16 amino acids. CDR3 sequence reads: CASSPSGMDSKNIQYF. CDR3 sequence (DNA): TGTGCCAGCAGTCCTAGTGGGATGGACTCCAAAAACATTCAGTACTTC.